These T cell receptor beta chains were read from a single sample in a study of cytomegalovirus exposure and HLA in healthy donors. Assay: immunoSEQ multiplex PCR; the TCRdb copy retains only in-frame clones and omits some. The sample records 130,000 or so clones, over 85% being singletons. Specimen: PBMCs. The receptors come from a young woman in good health and CMV-seronegative. The CDR3 runs from the conserved cysteine through the conserved F or W. The D gene is left open where the match is weak. Some rows have no size entry. The others give once, few or many, or a class for an expanded clone.

>.|TRBD1|TRBV28|TRBJ2-5
TGTGCCAGCAGTAACCGCGAAACAGCCCGGGACAGGGGTCGGGAGAAGACCCAGTACTTC
CASSNRETARDRGREKTQYF
>.|.|TRBV13|TRBJ2-7
TGTGCCAGCAGCTCCTCTTATCTCTACGAGCAGTACTTC
CASSSSYLYEQYF
>.|.|TRBV15|TRBJ1-2
TGTGCCACCAGCCTCGGGGTACCAACTAACTATGGCTACACCTTC
CATSLGVPTNYGYTF
>.|.|TRBV7-6|TRBJ2-5
TGTGCCAGCAGCTCCGAATCGAGGCCACAAGAGACCCAGTACTTC
CASSSESRPQETQYF
>few|.|TRBV30|TRBJ1-1
TGTGCCTTGGACAGAAACACTGAAGCTTTCTTT
CALDRNTEAFF
>.|.|TRBV13|TRBJ2-1
TGTGCCAGCAGCTTAGATGCGGGGGCGATTGAGCAGTTCTTC
CASSLDAGAIEQFF
>.|TRBD1|TRBV15|TRBJ2-5
TGTGCCACCAGCAGAGATCGGACAGGGGGGAGGGAGACCCAGTACTTC
CATSRDRTGGRETQYF
>.|.|TRBV30|TRBJ1-2
TGTGCCCGGACCACGGGACATCTAGGCTACACCTTC
CARTTGHLGYTF
>.|.|TRBV29-1|TRBJ2-7
TGCAGCGTTGTAAGGGGCTACGAGCAGTACTTC
CSVVRGYEQYF
>.|TRBD2|TRBV13|TRBJ2-1
TGTGCCAGCAGCGGAAGGGCGGGGGGGCTTTATGAGCAGTTCTTC
CASSGRAGGLYEQFF
>medium-sized|TRBD2|TRBV6-5|TRBJ2-1
TGTGCCAGCAGTTACTCGACCGGGAGGGGGGGTGATGAGCAGTTCTTC
CASSYSTGRGGDEQFF
>few|.|TRBV19|TRBJ1-5
TGTGCCAGTAGTACAGGACAGAGCAATCAGCCCCAGCATTTT
CASSTGQSNQPQHF
>.|.|TRBV6-5|TRBJ2-1
TGTGCCAGCAGTTCGGGTCTAGCAGATATCAATGAGCAGTTCTTC
CASSSGLADINEQFF
>few|.|TRBV11-3|TRBJ2-1
TGTGCCAGCAGCCCCCAGACAGGCTACAATGAGCAGTTCTTC
CASSPQTGYNEQFF
>.|TRBD1|TRBV7-9|TRBJ1-2
TGTGCCAGCAGCCCGACTGGGGACAGATTCTATGGCTACACCTTC
CASSPTGDRFYGYTF
>.|.|TRBV27|TRBJ1-4
TGTGCCAGCAGCCCGAATAGAGGGAGTCTTAATGAAAAACTGTTTTTT
CASSPNRGSLNEKLFF
>.|.|TRBV28|TRBJ2-7
TGTGCCAGCAGTCTAGGTCGGTACCGGGATCGTTTCTACGAGCAGTACTTC
CASSLGRYRDRFYEQYF
>.|TRBD1|TRBV29-1|TRBJ1-1
TGCAGCGTGAGACGAACAGGGGACACTGAAGCTTTCTTT
CSVRRTGDTEAFF
>.|TRBD1|TRBV19|TRBJ1-2
TGTGCCACCTGGGACAGGGGGAAAGACTATGGCTACACCTTC
CATWDRGKDYGYTF
>.|TRBD1|TRBV5-1|TRBJ1-2
TGCGCCAGCAGCCCCGGGACAGGGGTTTATGGCTACACCTTC
CASSPGTGVYGYTF
>.|TRBD1|TRBV9|TRBJ2-5
TGTGCCAGCGGCCGGACAGGGGGCTGGGAGACCCAGTACTTC
CASGRTGGWETQYF
>.|.|TRBV9|TRBJ2-2
TGTGCCAGCAGCGCCGGCGTTGGCGGGGGCATTATCACCGGGGAGCTGTTTTTT
CASSAGVGGGIITGELFF
>.|.|TRBV2|TRBJ2-1
TGTGCCAGCAGTGAGTGGGACAAGTCGGACGATGAGCAGTTCTTC
CASSEWDKSDDEQFF
>.|.|TRBV14|TRBJ1-3
TGTGCCAGCAGCCAAGACAGCTCTGGAAACACCATATATTTT
CASSQDSSGNTIYF
>.|.|TRBV27|TRBJ2-3
TGTGCCAGCAGTCCTATACAGGGTCCATCGACAGATACGCAGTATTTT
CASSPIQGPSTDTQYF
>once|TRBD1|TRBV7-9|TRBJ1-2
TGTGCCAGCAGCTTAGCGTCAGGGGGTAACTATGGCTACACCTTC
CASSLASGGNYGYTF
>.|.|TRBV29-1|TRBJ2-7
TGCAGCGTTGTAGGTCCGGGTCGATCTCCCAGGGGCGAGCAGTACTTC
CSVVGPGRSPRGEQYF
>.|.|TRBV27|TRBJ1-1
TGTGCCAGCAGAAGTGGAGGGACCAACACTGAAGCTTTCTTT
CASRSGGTNTEAFF
>.|TRBD2|TRBV30|TRBJ2-5
TGTGCCTGGAGTGGGGGGACTAGCGGTAAAGAGACCCAGTACTTC
CAWSGGTSGKETQYF